This record concerns one T cell receptor (beta chain) sequence. A second roughly 6 to 11 cycle PCR used barcoded and J-beta primers. MiXCR, run by TCRdb on the 5' RACE reads, gives a single entry per CDR3 protein. The sample yields hundreds of thousands of distinct CDR3 sequences, about 52% seen once. This sample is drawn from a study of blood T cells in healthy people across ages. The germline V gene encodes CDR1 SGHRS and CDR2 YFSETQ. V was pared by 5 bases and J by 1 base, with 12 bases between. The CDR3 consists of 14 residues. The rearrangement links TRBV5-1 to TRBJ1-1; D ambiguous. Sequencing was carried out using blood. The receptor was isolated from a woman aged 55-70 years in good health. The CDR3 protein is CASSFKDGNTEAFF. CDR3 bases: TGCGCCAGCAGTTTCAAGGACGGGAACACTGAAGCTTTCTTT.